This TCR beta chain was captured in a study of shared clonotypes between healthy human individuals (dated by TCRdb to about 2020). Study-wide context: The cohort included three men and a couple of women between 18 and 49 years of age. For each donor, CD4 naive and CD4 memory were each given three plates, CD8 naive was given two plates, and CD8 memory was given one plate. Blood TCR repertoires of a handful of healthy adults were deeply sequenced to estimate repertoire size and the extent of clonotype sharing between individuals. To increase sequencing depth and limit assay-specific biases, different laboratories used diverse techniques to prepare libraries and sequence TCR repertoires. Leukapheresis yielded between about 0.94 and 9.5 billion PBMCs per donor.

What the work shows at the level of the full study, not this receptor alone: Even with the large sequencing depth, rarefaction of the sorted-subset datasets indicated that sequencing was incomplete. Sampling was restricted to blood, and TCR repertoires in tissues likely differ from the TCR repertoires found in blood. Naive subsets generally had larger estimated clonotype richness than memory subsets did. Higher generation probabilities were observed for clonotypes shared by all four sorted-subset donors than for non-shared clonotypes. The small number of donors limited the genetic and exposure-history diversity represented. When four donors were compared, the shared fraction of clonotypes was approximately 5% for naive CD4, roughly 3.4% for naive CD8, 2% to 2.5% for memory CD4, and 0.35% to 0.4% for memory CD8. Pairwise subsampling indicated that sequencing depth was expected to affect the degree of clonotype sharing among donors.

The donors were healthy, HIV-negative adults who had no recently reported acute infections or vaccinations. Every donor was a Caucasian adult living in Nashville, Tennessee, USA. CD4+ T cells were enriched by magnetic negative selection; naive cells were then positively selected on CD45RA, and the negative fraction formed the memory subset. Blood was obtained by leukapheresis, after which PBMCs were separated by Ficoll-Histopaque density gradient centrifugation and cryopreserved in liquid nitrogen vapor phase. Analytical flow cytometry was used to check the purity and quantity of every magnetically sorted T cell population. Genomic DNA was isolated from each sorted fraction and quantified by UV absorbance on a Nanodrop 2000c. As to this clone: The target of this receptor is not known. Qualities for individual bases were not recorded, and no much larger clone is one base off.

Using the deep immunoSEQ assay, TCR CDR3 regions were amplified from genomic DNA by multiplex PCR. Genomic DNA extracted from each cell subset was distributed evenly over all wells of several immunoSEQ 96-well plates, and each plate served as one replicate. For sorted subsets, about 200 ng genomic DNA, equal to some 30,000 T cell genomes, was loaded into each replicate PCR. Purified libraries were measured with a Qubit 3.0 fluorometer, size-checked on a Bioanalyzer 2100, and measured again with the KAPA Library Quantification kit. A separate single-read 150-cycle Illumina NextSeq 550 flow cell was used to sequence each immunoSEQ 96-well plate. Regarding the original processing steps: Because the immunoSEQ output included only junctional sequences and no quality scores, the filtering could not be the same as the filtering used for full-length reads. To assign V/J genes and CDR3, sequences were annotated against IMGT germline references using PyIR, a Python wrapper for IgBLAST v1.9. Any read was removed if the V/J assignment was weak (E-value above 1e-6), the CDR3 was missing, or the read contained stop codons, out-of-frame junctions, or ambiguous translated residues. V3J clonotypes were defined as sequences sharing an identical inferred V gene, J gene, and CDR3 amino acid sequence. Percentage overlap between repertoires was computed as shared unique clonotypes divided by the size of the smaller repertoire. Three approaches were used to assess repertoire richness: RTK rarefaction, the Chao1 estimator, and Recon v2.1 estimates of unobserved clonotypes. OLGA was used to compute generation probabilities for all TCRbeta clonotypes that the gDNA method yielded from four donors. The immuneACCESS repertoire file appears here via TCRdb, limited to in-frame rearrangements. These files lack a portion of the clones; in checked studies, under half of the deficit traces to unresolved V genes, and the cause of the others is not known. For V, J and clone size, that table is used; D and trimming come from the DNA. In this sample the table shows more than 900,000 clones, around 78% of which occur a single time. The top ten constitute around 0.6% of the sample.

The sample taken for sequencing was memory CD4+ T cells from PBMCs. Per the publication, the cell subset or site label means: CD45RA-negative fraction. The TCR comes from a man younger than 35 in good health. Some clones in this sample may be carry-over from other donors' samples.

The DNA is as follows: TGTGCCAGCACCCAGGGGGCCGAGGACACTGAAGCTTTCTTT. Translated, it gives CASTQGAEDTEAFF. The rearrangement joined TRBV6-1 to TRBJ1-1, with 8 central nucleotides matching TRBD1. For CDR1 and CDR2, the germline V gene lists MNHNS and SASEGT. Including cysteine and phenylalanine, the CDR3 has 14 amino acids. Only the CDR3 region is kept as DNA, spanning 42 bases read in frame from base 1. Ends trimmed: V by 7 bases, J by 3 bases; bases unmatched to a gene: 7.